This entry features one T cell receptor beta chain sequence. These data are taken from a study of blood T cell repertoires in COVID-19. Whole-study context: Collection of acute and convalescent COVID-19 samples took place in the United States, Italy and Spain.

Methods used by the authors: Amplification of reference gene primers provided the estimated nucleated cell counts. Profiling relied on immunoSEQ multiplex PCR, and the TCRdb table lists in-frame clones only, not all of them. D and trimming were read from the DNA, whereas the V and J calls and clone size are those reported in that table. The sample holds a few hundred thousand clones, about 89% seen once. CDR3 length: 16 amino acids. In germline, CDR1 is MNHEY, CDR2 SVGEGT. J was trimmed by 0 bases and V by 6 bases; bases with no gene match: 7. V is TRBV6-2 or TRBV6-3 and J is TRBJ1-4; 7 nucleotides line up with TRBD1. This sequence originates from a woman aged 35 to 49 who had been exposed to COVID-19. Source material: PBMCs or T cells enriched from blood (not recorded which). The CDR3, as DNA: TGTGCCAGCAGGCCTACAGGGGACCCAACTAATGAAAAACTGTTTTTT. This sequence encodes CASRPTGDPTNEKLFF.